A selection of T cell receptor beta chains follows, all from one sample in a study of shared clonotypes between healthy human individuals. Here immunoSEQ multiplex PCR was the method, and the copy in TCRdb shows in-frame clones only, minus some. This table has just over 2,000,000 clones, roughly 96% appearing once. The sample was naive CD4+ T cells sorted from blood. The receptors were gathered from a man aged 18 to 35 in good health. Both conserved end residues are part of each CDR3. A D gene is named only where the DNA matches it firmly.

v_call	d_call	j_call	cdr3_aa
TRBV6-1	NA	TRBJ1-6	CASSVELYDSPLHF
TRBV28	NA	TRBJ1-5	CASSFPDLGAQPQHF
TRBV7-6	NA	TRBJ2-3	CASSLVSDTQYF
TRBV18	NA	TRBJ2-5	CASSLYLVQETQYF
TRBV4-1	NA	TRBJ1-1	CASSRNLNTEAFF
TRBV30	TRBD1	TRBJ1-1	CAWSTGGTEAFF
TRBV6-1	NA	TRBJ1-1	CASRGSQRTEAFF
TRBV5-8	TRBD1	TRBJ1-1	CASSSQGGNTEAFF
TRBV5-4	NA	TRBJ2-6	CASSFPGRKRGSGANVLTF
TRBV7-3	NA	TRBJ1-1	CASSSLKTSEAFF
TRBV5-4	TRBD2	TRBJ2-7	CASSSRDYTTYEQYF
TRBV5-6	NA	TRBJ2-2	CASSFRQTVFF
TRBV4-1	TRBD1	TRBJ1-6	CASSQETGQINSPLHF
TRBV11-1	NA	TRBJ2-3	CASSLGSSTRTDTQYF
TRBV7-7	TRBD1	TRBJ2-3	CASSLGTGPTDTQYF
TRBV2	NA	TRBJ1-5	CASSEQGGGQPQHF
TRBV19	NA	TRBJ2-1	CASSIGASDNEQFF
TRBV20-1	NA	TRBJ1-2	CSASNVLLSTF
TRBV6-5	TRBD1	TRBJ1-4	CASSFLDRVGEKLFF
TRBV7-2	NA	TRBJ2-7	CASSLVSGPGYEQYF
TRBV6-6	TRBD1	TRBJ1-2	CASSYSRDRGLDGYTF
TRBV6-1	TRBD1	TRBJ2-7	CASRDRSYEQYF
TRBV5-4	TRBD1	TRBJ2-2	CASRPGQGFTGELFF
TRBV6-1	NA	TRBJ2-7	CASSDLDGGEQYF
TRBV11-2	NA	TRBJ2-3	CASSWSRTDTQYF
TRBV5-1	TRBD1	TRBJ1-2	CASSLEWDRAIYGYTF
TRBV7-6	NA	TRBJ2-6	CASSLFRIGANVLTF
TRBV7-2	TRBD1	TRBJ1-1	CASSLVPGGWTEAFF